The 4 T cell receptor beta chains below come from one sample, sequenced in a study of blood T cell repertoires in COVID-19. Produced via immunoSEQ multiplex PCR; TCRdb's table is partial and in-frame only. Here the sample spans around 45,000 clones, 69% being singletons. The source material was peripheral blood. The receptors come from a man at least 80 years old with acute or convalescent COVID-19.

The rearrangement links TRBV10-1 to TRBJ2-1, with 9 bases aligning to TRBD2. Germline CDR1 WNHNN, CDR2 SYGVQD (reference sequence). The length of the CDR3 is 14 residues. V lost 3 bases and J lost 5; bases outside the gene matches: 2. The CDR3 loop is CASSDASGNNEQFF. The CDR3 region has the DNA TGCGCCAGCAGTGACGCTAGCGGGAACAATGAGCAGTTCTTC.

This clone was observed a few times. The CDR3 DNA is TGCGCCAGCAGCTTGGAGGGGGCGGAGGGCTACACCTTC. It codes for CASSLEGAEGYTF. V and J are TRBV5-1 and TRBJ1-2, with 7 bases that match TRBD1. V was pared by 0 bases and J by 8 bases, with 4 bases of the junction left unmatched. The CDR3 consists of 13 residues. CDR1 SGHRS and CDR2 YFSETQ come from the germline V gene.

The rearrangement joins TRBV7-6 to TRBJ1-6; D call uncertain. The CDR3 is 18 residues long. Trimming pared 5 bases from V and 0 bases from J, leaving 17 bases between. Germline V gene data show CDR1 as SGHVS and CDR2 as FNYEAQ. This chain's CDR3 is CASSLNPPSSSYNSPLHF. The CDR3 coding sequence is TGTGCCAGCAGCCTTAACCCCCCAAGCTCCTCCTATAATTCACCCCTCCACTTT.

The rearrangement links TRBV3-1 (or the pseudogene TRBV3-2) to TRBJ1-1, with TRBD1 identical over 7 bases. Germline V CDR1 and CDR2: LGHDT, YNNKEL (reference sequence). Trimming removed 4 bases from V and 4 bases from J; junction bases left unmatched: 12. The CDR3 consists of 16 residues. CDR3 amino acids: CASSRSGQDGVTEAFF. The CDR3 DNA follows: TGTGCCAGCAGCCGATCCGGACAGGATGGCGTCACTGAAGCTTTCTTT.